The 5 T cell receptor beta chains presented below share a single source sample, sequenced in a study of OX40 agonist ivuxolimab in advanced cancers. TCRdb keeps only in-frame clones here, not all; method: immunoSEQ multiplex PCR. The sample lists about 80,000 clones, around 86% occurring once. Sequences were derived from CD4+ or CD8+ T cells sorted from blood, sampled in a trial of the OX40 agonist ivuxolimab. The receptors stem from an adult with an advanced solid tumor such as melanoma, head and neck, liver or kidney cancer.

V gene TRBV25-1 combines with J gene TRBJ1-4; no definite D call. CDR3 size: 17 residues. V was trimmed by 1 base and J by 6 bases, leaving 18 bases between them. Germline CDR1 MGHDK, CDR2 SYGVNS. This chain's CDR3 is CASSESLFWGGDEKLFF. Here the CDR3 DNA reads TGTGCCAGCAGTGAATCCCTTTTTTGGGGAGGAGATGAAAAACTGTTTTTT.

This clone was seen more than once but under ten times. V gene TRBV20-1 combines with J gene TRBJ1-2; D not resolved. The CDR3 extends over 10 amino acids. V was pared by 6 bases and J by 4 bases, with 6 bases between. The germline CDR1 and CDR2 sequences are DFQATT and SNEGSKA (reference sequence). The DNA of the CDR3 is TGCAGTGCCGAGGGCTATGGCTACACCTTC. This sequence encodes CSAEGYGYTF.

This sequence joins TRBV28 and TRBJ1-4; D possibly corresponds to TRBD1 (6 bases). Trimming cost V 7 bases and J 6 bases, with 12 bases left between them. Germline loops: CDR1 MDHEN, CDR2 SYDVKM. CDR3 size: 13 residues. The CDR3 DNA reads TGTGCCAGCACCACGGGGGGCCATGAAAAACTGTTTTTT. Translation gives CASTTGGHEKLFF.

The chain joins TRBV11-2 to TRBJ1-1; 10 bases line up with TRBD1. After removal of 5 bases from V and 11 bases from J, the junction contained 8 bases not matched to a gene. This CDR3 has 13 residues. Per the germline V gene, CDR1 is SGHAT and CDR2 is FQNNGV. CDR3 in amino acids: CASSPNRQGAAFF. For the CDR3, the DNA is TGTGCCAGCAGCCCAAATCGACAGGGGGCGGCTTTCTTT.

This chain connects TRBV18 to TRBJ2-2, with D perhaps matching TRBD2 (5 bases). V was cut by 3 bases and J by 6 bases, with 11 bases left in between. Per germline, CDR1 KGHSH and CDR2 LQKENI. The length of the CDR3 is 14 residues. In DNA form, the CDR3 reads TGTGCCAGCTCACCGGAGACCGGGGCCGGGGAGCTGTTTTTT. Translation: CASSPETGAGELFF.